The 9 T cell receptor beta chains listed next were all sequenced from one sample in a study of blood T cell repertoires in COVID-19. The protocol was immunoSEQ multiplex PCR, while the TCRdb copy is restricted to in-frame clones and leaves out a portion. There are about 56,000 clones in the sample; around 92% occur only once, and 20% lies in the top ten. Sequenced material: peripheral blood. All receptors derive from a human donor in a cohort sampled during active COVID-19.

The sample holds a few counts of this clone. The V call is TRBV2, the J call TRBJ1-4; no firm D call. The germline V and J ends were trimmed by 0 bases and 9 bases, with 8 bases remaining between them. The CDR3 totals 13 residues. CDR1 is SNHLY, CDR2 FYNNEI, per germline. For the CDR3, the DNA is TGTGCCAGCAGTGAAGCCCCGTTCCAAAAACTGTTTTTT. This sequence encodes CASSEAPFQKLFF.

This clone was seen once. The gene calls are TRBV5-1 and TRBJ1-2, with TRBD1 as a possible D gene (6 bases). This CDR3 comprises 14 residues. Germline lookup yields CDR1 SGHRS and CDR2 YFSETQ. Trimming pared 4 bases from V and 2 bases from J, leaving 12 bases between. As DNA, the CDR3 is TGCGCCAGCAGCCTGACAGGTAACAACTATGGCTACACCTTC. Translated, it gives CASSLTGNNYGYTF.

This sequence joins TRBV3-1 (or the pseudogene TRBV3-2) and TRBJ2-2, with 8 bases aligning to TRBD1. J was trimmed by 4 bases and V by 9 bases; bases with no gene match: 4. The CDR3 extends over 13 amino acids. In germline, CDR1 is LGHDT, CDR2 YNNKEL (reference sequence). Here the CDR3 reads CASHTGGTGELFF. For the CDR3, the DNA is TGTGCCAGTCACACAGGGGGCACCGGGGAGCTGTTTTTT.

This clone was recorded only once. The J gene is TRBJ1-2, the V gene TRBV19, with TRBD1 identical over 8 bases. The germline V gene has CDR1 LNHDA and CDR2 SQIVND (reference sequence). V was pared by 7 bases and J by 8 bases, with 12 bases of the junction left unmatched. The CDR3 loop spans 14 amino acids. The CDR3 reads CASTPGQGSRGYTF. CDR3 DNA: TGTGCCAGTACTCCAGGACAGGGTAGTCGGGGCTACACCTTC.

The chain carries TRBV19 and TRBJ2-6, with TRBD2 matching 12 bases. The V gene end was trimmed by 5 bases and the J gene end by 0 bases; junction bases not matched to a gene: 11. The CDR3 is made up of 20 amino acids. Germline values: CDR1 LNHDA, CDR2 SQIVND (reference sequence). The CDR3 sequence is CASSPLASGRVHSGANVLTF. DNA for the CDR3: TGTGCCAGTAGTCCCCTGGCTAGCGGGAGGGTTCACTCTGGGGCCAACGTCCTGACTTTC.

The V call is TRBV6-5, the J call TRBJ2-7; 9 positions match TRBD2. The CDR3 has 13 residues. Per the germline V gene, CDR1 is MNHEY and CDR2 is SVGAGI. The CDR3 DNA is TGTGCTACAGTGCGGGGGGGGTCCTACGAGCAGTACTTC. It codes for CATVRGGSYEQYF.

The rearrangement uses TRBV5-4 and TRBJ2-7, with 7 bases fitting TRBD1. Trimming cost V 4 bases and J 2 bases; bases outside gene matches: 9. Per the germline V gene, CDR1 is SGHNT and CDR2 is YYREEE (reference sequence). The CDR3 totals 15 residues. CDR3 DNA sequence: TGTGCCAGCAGCCTACCCCAGGGGGTGACCTACGAGCAGTACTTC. As protein: CASSLPQGVTYEQYF.

The V gene is TRBV7-2, the J gene TRBJ1-6, with D unclear. The CDR3 totals 14 residues. Per germline, CDR1 SGHTA and CDR2 FQGNSA. V lost 3 bases, J lost 10 bases, and 13 bases lay in between. The CDR3 nucleotides are TGTGCCAGCAGCTTTTTTGCGTCCGGGTCACCCCTCCACTTT. This gives the protein CASSFFASGSPLHF.

The V gene is TRBV18, the J gene TRBJ2-1; D not resolved. The CDR3 is 12 amino acids. Trimming took 3 bases from V and 5 from J, leaving 5 bases between them. Germline loops: CDR1 KGHSH, CDR2 LQKENI. For the CDR3, the DNA is TGTGCCAGCTCACCTCAGGACAATGAGCAGTTCTTC. This gives the protein CASSPQDNEQFF.